Detailed here is one T cell receptor (beta chain). The V and J ends lost 5 bases and 8 bases respectively, with 16 bases between them. Germline V gene sequence: CDR1 SGHRS, CDR2 YFSETQ. This CDR3 has 13 residues. The record originates from a study of blood T cell repertoires in COVID-19. About the study: The analysed material was cDNA or gDNA that came from T cells, B-cell-depleted T cells, or PBMCs.

The table came from immunoSEQ multiplex PCR; TCRdb's copy has only in-frame clones and leaves some out. The sample consists of 150,000 to 200,000 clones, more than 75% of them appearing once. The receptor was isolated from a woman in her seventies with acute or convalescent COVID-19. The sample comprised peripheral blood. The chain carries TRBV5-1 and TRBJ1-2; no clear D gene. CDR3 amino acids: CASSTLSEGGYTF. DNA of the CDR3: TGCGCCAGCAGTACCCTTTCGGAGGGAGGCTACACCTTC.